Shown below are 25 T cell receptor beta chains from a single sample sequenced in a study of cytomegalovirus exposure and HLA in healthy donors. Repertoires were generated with immunoSEQ multiplex PCR, while TCRdb's copy carries only in-frame clones and drops some. The sample lists some 45,000 clones; over 85% were seen once. Sequenced sample: PBMCs. These receptors were obtained from a young woman in good health and CMV-seropositive.

V and J are TRBV2 and TRBJ2-7, with 12 bases matching TRBD2. The CDR3 has 16 residues. Germline values: CDR1 SNHLY, CDR2 FYNNEI. V dropped 2 bases and J dropped 4; count of bases not matched to a gene: 6. The CDR3 region has the DNA TGTGCCAGCAGTGAAAAGACTAGCGGGAGTCTATACGAGCAGTACTTC. Encoded protein: CASSEKTSGSLYEQYF.

This chain links TRBV29-1 with TRBJ2-2; 8 bases are shared with TRBD2. The germline V gene has CDR1 SQVTM and CDR2 ANQGSEA. Trimming at V came to 6 bases and at J to 0 bases, leaving 3 bases not matched to a gene. This CDR3 spans 14 amino acids. CDR3 loop: CSVDSGTNTGELFF. DNA for the CDR3: TGCAGCGTGGATAGCGGGACGAACACCGGGGAGCTGTTTTTT.

The genes are TRBV9 and TRBJ2-1, with 13 nucleotides matching TRBD2. This CDR3 has 14 residues. Losses at the gene ends were 4 bases for V and 13 bases for J; bases not matched to a gene: 8. Germline V gene lookup returns CDR1 SGDLS and CDR2 YYNGEE. CDR3 nucleotide sequence: TGTGCCAGCAGCACACCGGGACTAGCGGGAAGTCAGTTCTTC. The encoded protein is CASSTPGLAGSQFF.

The chain carries TRBV28 and TRBJ2-1, with a weak D call TRBD2 (5 bases). The CDR3 is made up of 15 amino acids. Germline CDR1 is MDHEN and CDR2 is SYDVKM. V was shortened by 11 bases and J by 4 bases, with 21 bases between the two germline ends. The CDR3 spells CACKSLGLLYNEQFF. The CDR3 DNA reads as TGTGCCTGCAAATCCCTCGGACTTTTGTACAATGAGCAGTTCTTC.

The gene calls are TRBV6-1 and TRBJ2-3; D not certain. V lost 7 bases to trimming and J lost 4 bases, with 6 bases between them. This CDR3 spans 11 amino acids. Per the germline V gene, CDR1 is MNHNS and CDR2 is SASEGT. CDR3 sequence reads: CASTLADTQYF. Here the CDR3 DNA reads TGTGCCAGCACCCTAGCAGATACGCAGTATTTT.

The chain employs TRBV28 and TRBJ1-1; D possibly corresponds to TRBD1 (5 bases). Germline loops: CDR1 MDHEN, CDR2 SYDVKM. Trimming removed 3 bases from V and 4 bases from J, with 15 bases in between. The CDR3 is made up of 15 amino acids. The CDR3 sequence: CASSFPGAGSTEAFF. The CDR3 DNA follows: TGTGCCAGCAGTTTCCCGGGAGCAGGGTCCACTGAAGCTTTCTTT.

To note about this clone: This specimen includes other DNA sequences encoding the same CDR3. The rearrangement joins TRBV27 to TRBJ1-1; D unresolved. The V and J ends lost 2 bases and 4 bases respectively, with 5 bases between them. Germline loops: CDR1 MNHEY, CDR2 SMNVEV (reference sequence). The CDR3 sequence is 12 residues long. The CDR3 DNA sequence: TGTGCCAGCAGTTTACGGGGCACTGAAGCTTTCTTT. It specifies CASSLRGTEAFF.

J is TRBJ1-2 and V is TRBV5-1, with unresolved D. Trimming pared 0 bases from V and 6 bases from J, leaving 12 bases between. This CDR3 comprises 14 residues. Per the germline V gene, CDR1 is SGHRS and CDR2 is YFSETQ. The CDR3 is CASSLGRGSDGYTF. CDR3 nucleotides: TGCGCCAGCAGCTTGGGTCGGGGTAGCGATGGCTACACCTTC. The variable domain in full, completed from reference TRBV5-1 and TRBJ1-2, reads KAGVTQTPRYLIKTRGQQVTLSCSPISGHRSVSWYQQTPGQGLQFLFEYFSETQRNKGNFPGRFSGRQFSNSRSEMNVSTLELGDSALYLCASSLGRGSDGYTFGSGTRLTVV.

This rearrangement joins TRBV28 to TRBJ2-2; 7 bases are shared with TRBD1. Looked up from germline, CDR1 is MDHEN and CDR2 is SYDVKM. The junction had 5 bases not matched to a gene; V was cut back by 4 bases and J by 6 bases. This CDR3 contains 14 residues. CDR3 DNA: TGTGCCAGCAGTTCGACAGGGATGGCCGGGGAGCTGTTTTTT. Amino acid sequence: CASSSTGMAGELFF.

The chain joins TRBV28 to TRBJ2-2; TRBD1 is a possible D gene (5 bases). V was shortened by 5 bases and J by 2 bases, with 15 bases between the two germline ends. CDR3 size: 16 residues. Germline CDR1 and CDR2: MDHEN and SYDVKM. The CDR3 loop is CASSTRQTLNTGELFF. CDR3 in DNA: TGTGCCAGCAGTACCCGACAGACCCTAAACACCGGGGAGCTGTTTTTT. The variable domain in full, with the rest retrieved from reference TRBV28 and TRBJ2-2, is DVKVTQSSRYLVKRTGEKVFLECVQDMDHENMFWYRQDPGLGLRLIYFSYDVKMKEKGDIPEGYSVSREKKERFSLILESASTNQTSMYLCASSTRQTLNTGELFFGEGSRLTVL.

The genes are TRBV9 and TRBJ2-3; 11 bases align to TRBD2. Looked up from germline, CDR1 is SGDLS and CDR2 is YYNGEE. The CDR3 runs 18 residues. V was pared by 4 bases and J by 3 bases, with 13 bases of the junction left unmatched. The CDR3 spells CASSPPRILAGATDTQYF. The CDR3, as DNA: TGTGCCAGCAGCCCCCCCCGAATACTAGCGGGAGCGACAGATACGCAGTATTTT.

The chain carries TRBV29-1 and TRBJ2-3, with a tentative D call TRBD1 (5 bases). The CDR3 has 16 residues. V was shortened by 0 bases and J by 3 bases, with 16 bases between the two germline ends. Germline V CDR1 and CDR2: SQVTM, ANQGSEA. CDR3 nucleotides: TGCAGCGTTGAAGATCTTCCGCAGGGTTTAACAGATACGCAGTATTTT. Protein sequence: CSVEDLPQGLTDTQYF.

J is TRBJ2-7 and V is TRBV14, with D maybe TRBD2 (6 bases). CDR1 and CDR2 (germline): SGHDN, FVKESK. Trimming pared 6 bases from V and 7 bases from J, leaving 16 bases between. CDR3 length: 13 residues. The CDR3 DNA sequence: TGTGCCAGCAGTTACAAGGCCCGGGGGGAGCAGTACTTC. Translation: CASSYKARGEQYF.

The CDR3 nucleotides are TGTGCCAGCAGCTTACGGGGATCTGGAAACACCATATATTTT. Protein: CASSLRGSGNTIYF. The chain has TRBV5-6 and TRBJ1-3; D not resolved. With 2 bases removed from V and 1 base from J, the gap between germline ends came to 7 bases. There are 14 residues in the CDR3. Per germline, CDR1 SGHDT and CDR2 YYEEEE.

CDR3 nucleotide sequence: TGTGCTAGTGGTTTAGGGCCTGGGGGCGTTACCGGGGAGCTGTTTTTT. Amino acids: CASGLGPGGVTGELFF. V is TRBV12-5 and J is TRBJ2-2, with a possible D match to TRBD1 (6 bases). The CDR3 length is 16 residues. Germline values: CDR1 LGHNT, CDR2 FRNRAP. The germline V and J ends were trimmed by 3 bases and 5 bases, with 16 bases remaining between them. Combining the CDR3 with reference TRBV12-5 and TRBJ2-2 gives the whole variable domain DARVTQTPRHKVTEMGQEVTMRCQPILGHNTVFWYRQTMMQGLELLAYFRNRAPLDDSGMPKDRFSAEMPDATLATLKIQPSEPRDSAVYFCASGLGPGGVTGELFFGEGSRLTVL.

The rearrangement joins TRBV6-6 to TRBJ2-7; TRBD1 aligns across 11 bases. Germline CDR1 and CDR2: MNHNY and SVGAGI (reference sequence). The CDR3 has 16 residues. With 2 bases clipped from V and 4 bases from J, the junction kept 7 bases outside the gene matches. The CDR3 nucleotides are TGTGCCAGCAGTTACCTGGCCGGGGACAGGGGGTACGAGCAGTACTTC. Amino acid sequence: CASSYLAGDRGYEQYF.

The chain has TRBV6-5 and TRBJ2-1, with 8 bases lining up with TRBD2. With 7 bases clipped from V and 3 bases from J, the junction kept 5 bases outside the gene matches. Germline CDR1 and CDR2: MNHEY and SVGAGI. The CDR3 sequence is 14 residues long. The CDR3 spells CASKLAEIYNEQFF. As DNA, the CDR3 is TGTGCCAGCAAACTAGCGGAGATCTACAATGAGCAGTTCTTC.

The V call is TRBV14, the J call TRBJ1-2, with 8 bases matching TRBD1. This CDR3 contains 17 residues. In germline, CDR1 is SGHDN, CDR2 FVKESK. The junction had 12 bases not matched to a gene; V was cut back by 4 bases and J by 2 bases. In DNA, the CDR3 is TGTGCCAGCAGCCCGCCGAAAGGGACAGGACTAAACTATGGCTACACCTTC. Translated: CASSPPKGTGLNYGYTF.

The V and J genes are TRBV6-5 and TRBJ2-1; 12 bases agree with TRBD2. CDR1 and CDR2 (germline): MNHEY, SVGAGI. The length of the CDR3 is 14 residues. Trimming cost V 6 bases and J 10 bases; bases outside gene matches: 7. For the CDR3, the DNA is TGTGCCAGCAGGGGACTAGCGGGTTTCCAGGAGCAGTTCTTC. The encoded protein is CASRGLAGFQEQFF.

A single count supports this clone. This chain connects TRBV4-2 to TRBJ2-7; 13 bases map to TRBD2. This CDR3 is 16 amino acids long. The V gene end was trimmed by 0 bases and the J gene end by 5 bases; junction bases not matched to a gene: 4. Germline values: CDR1 LGHNA, CDR2 YNFKEQ. CDR3 DNA sequence: TGTGCCAGCAGCCAAGATGGGGGACTAGCGGGAAACGAGCAGTACTTC. Residues: CASSQDGGLAGNEQYF.

CDR3 sequence: CGTVGGRGSYEQYF. CDR3 in DNA: TGTGGGACGGTGGGAGGGAGAGGATCCTACGAGCAGTACTTC. This chain uses TRBV7-8 with TRBJ2-7, with 7 bases lining up with TRBD2. The CDR3 is made up of 14 amino acids. CDR1 is SGHVS, CDR2 FQNEAQ, per germline.

The chain joins TRBV9 to TRBJ2-1; D gene ambiguous. Germline V gene sequence: CDR1 SGDLS, CDR2 YYNGEE. V gave up 0 bases and J gave up 6 bases, with 16 bases separating them. The CDR3 is made up of 16 amino acids. DNA of the CDR3: TGTGCCAGCAGCGTAGCCCCCCTAGAAGGCGGCAATGAGCAGTTCTTC. Translated: CASSVAPLEGGNEQFF. Supplemented by reference TRBV9 and TRBJ2-1, the full variable domain reads DSGVTQTPKHLITATGQRVTLRCSPRSGDLSVYWYQQSLDQGLQFLIQYYNGEERAKGNILERFSAQQFPDLHSELNLSSLELGDSALYFCASSVAPLEGGNEQFFGPGTRLTVL.

The rearrangement joins TRBV30 to TRBJ2-1; no reliable D call. Germline CDR1 is GTSNPN and CDR2 is SVGIG (reference sequence). The CDR3 has 13 amino acids. The germline V and J ends were trimmed by 5 bases and 1 base, with 9 bases remaining between them. CDR3 in amino acids: CAWERISYNEQFF. The CDR3 DNA reads TGTGCCTGGGAGCGAATTTCCTACAATGAGCAGTTCTTC. The full variable domain, rest sourced from reference TRBV30 and TRBJ2-1, is SQTIHQWPATLVQPVGSPLSLECTVEGTSNPNLYWYRQAAGRGLQLLFYSVGIGQISSEVPQNLSASRPQDRQFILSSKKLLLSDSGFYLCAWERISYNEQFFGPGTRLTVL.

The chain recombines TRBV9 with TRBJ2-3; tentative D call: TRBD1 (7 bases). V was clipped by 5 bases and J by 5 bases, with 27 bases between them. CDR1 is SGDLS and CDR2 is YYNGEE in the germline V gene. CDR3 length equals 18 residues. CDR3: CASRTPGGRDQGGDTQYF. CDR3 in DNA: TGTGCCAGCAGAACCCCCGGGGGACGGGACCAGGGGGGAGATACGCAGTATTTT.

The V call is TRBV15, the J call TRBJ2-2, with TRBD2 matching over 10 bases. The CDR3 covers 15 residues. J gave up 8 bases and V 0 bases, and 3 bases lay outside the gene matches. Germline-derived CDR1 and CDR2 are LNHNV and YYDKDF (reference sequence). DNA for the CDR3: TGTGCCACCAGCAGAGATGTACTAGCGGGAGGGGAGCTGTTTTTT. It is translated as CATSRDVLAGGELFF.